The 10 T cell receptor beta chains below were found in one sample sequenced in a study of patients and donors after allogeneic stem cell transplantation. TCRdb itself ran the RT-PCR reads through MiXCR, one entry per CDR3 protein. Here the sample spans about 960,000 distinct CDR3 sequences, roughly 18% being singletons. The sequenced sample was blood, either unsorted or a sorted T cell fraction (not recorded which). The receptors here all came from a human donor who was either an allogeneic HSCT recipient or a stem cell or donor lymphocyte infusion donor (not recorded which). It is not recorded whose cells these are; they may come from a transplant donor.

In its sample, this clonotype was seen a few times. The J gene is TRBJ1-1, the V gene TRBV2, with D possibly matching TRBD1 (5 bases). The CDR3 is 15 amino acids. Germline V lookup: CDR1 SNHLY, CDR2 FYNNEI. V was trimmed by 0 bases and J by 4 bases, leaving 12 bases between them. The CDR3 here is CASSEAPTGGTEAFF. The DNA for the CDR3 is TGTGCCAGCAGTGAAGCCCCCACAGGAGGCACTGAAGCTTTCTTT.

The chain uses TRBV29-1 and TRBJ2-7, with unresolved D. The germline V gene encodes CDR1 SQVTM and CDR2 ANQGSEA. This CDR3 contains 12 residues. V lost 1 base and J lost 2, with 6 bases in between. CDR3 DNA sequence: TGCAGCGTTGAAGCCAACGCCTACGAGCAGTACTTC. Translating gives CSVEANAYEQYF.

This clonotype was counted a few times. This chain connects TRBV2 to TRBJ1-5, with D hard to call. Germline values: CDR1 SNHLY, CDR2 FYNNEI. The CDR3 runs to 13 residues. V lost 1 base to trimming and J lost 7 bases, with 8 bases between them. CDR3 region: CASSEEGGQPQHF. The CDR3 DNA sequence: TGTGCCAGCAGTGAAGAGGGAGGCCAGCCCCAGCATTTT.

The rearrangement joins TRBV6-5 to TRBJ2-2; possibly TRBD1 for D (6 bases). The CDR3 totals 18 residues. The V and J ends lost 2 bases and 0 bases respectively, with 16 bases between them. The germline V gene encodes CDR1 MNHEY and CDR2 SVGAGI. CDR3 sequence reads: CASSYVNLAGANTGELFF. CDR3 sequence (DNA): TGTGCCAGCAGTTACGTTAATTTGGCAGGGGCGAACACCGGGGAGCTGTTTTTT.

In this sample, this clonotype turned up a few times. The gene calls are TRBV5-1 and TRBJ1-3; D unresolved. The CDR3 sequence is 12 residues long. V shed 4 bases and J shed 4 bases, with 6 bases lying between them. CDR1 is SGHRS, CDR2 YFSETQ, per germline. Here the CDR3 reads CASSPEGNTIYF. CDR3 bases: TGCGCCAGCAGCCCGGAGGGAAACACCATATATTTT.

The chain uses TRBV24-1 and TRBJ2-7, with 10 bases aligning to TRBD1. The CDR3 is 13 amino acids. J was trimmed by 7 bases and V by 8 bases; bases with no gene match: 7. In germline, CDR1 is KGHDR, CDR2 SFDVKD. This CDR3 is CATNSGTGVEQYF. CDR3 in DNA: TGTGCCACCAACTCCGGGACAGGGGTTGAGCAGTACTTC.

This clonotype was counted a few times. This chain connects TRBV6-2 or TRBV6-3 to TRBJ2-2; unclear D gene. Germline CDR1 and CDR2: MNHEY and SVGEGT. Trimming removed 5 bases at V and 9 bases at J, with 19 bases between. This CDR3 comprises 15 residues. CDR3 in DNA: TGTGCCAGCAGTCCCCTCGGCCGACTTAGCCGGGAGCTGTTTTTT. Its protein is CASSPLGRLSRELFF.

The gene calls are TRBV5-6 and TRBJ1-5; 10 bases align to TRBD1. CDR3 length equals 15 residues. V gave up 4 bases and J gave up 5 bases; unmatched junction bases: 6. Germline V lookup: CDR1 SGHDT, CDR2 YYEEEE. The CDR3 DNA follows: TGTGCCAGCAGCCTGGGACAGGGGATCGATCAGCCCCAGCATTTT. It yields the protein CASSLGQGIDQPQHF.

This sequence joins TRBV12-3 or TRBV12-4 and TRBJ2-7; 9 positions match TRBD2. The junction had 3 bases not matched to a gene; V was cut back by 7 bases and J by 2 bases. CDR3 size: 13 residues. In DNA form, the CDR3 reads TGTGCCAGCACCCTAGCGGGGACCTACGAGCAGTACTTC. Protein sequence: CASTLAGTYEQYF.

The chain links TRBV3-1 to TRBJ2-1, with D tentatively TRBD2 (5 bases). The V end lost 4 bases, the J end lost 9 bases, and 19 bases lay between the germline ends. Per the germline V gene, CDR1 is LGHDT and CDR2 is YNNKEL (reference sequence). The CDR3 has 15 amino acids. CDR3 sequence: CASSPEGLDPPEQFF. In DNA, the CDR3 is TGTGCCAGCAGCCCAGAGGGCCTCGACCCTCCTGAGCAGTTCTTC.